This T cell receptor (beta chain) was documented in a study of T cells after yellow fever vaccination. TCRdb independently ran MiXCR on the 5' RACE reads; one entry per CDR3 protein. The table lists around 330,000 distinct CDR3 sequences, more than 3% of them singletons. Study observations and caveats: Subsequent to the booster, the majority of primary-vaccination clones reappeared (approximately 95% CD4, approximately 85% CD8).

The CDR3 contains 16 residues. Germline trimming cut 6 bases from V and 8 bases from J; bases unmatched to any gene: 13. This clonotype was picked up many times. What it binds is not known. Material: PBMCs, obtained on the day of the yellow fever booster vaccination. This sequence joins TRBV12-3 or TRBV12-4 and TRBJ1-4; 9 bases agree with TRBD1. The receptor's source is a man aged 18 to 30 who received the YFV17D yellow fever vaccine. CDR3 DNA sequence: TGTGCCAGCAGAACAACCGGGACAGGGCGTTTCGAAAAACTGTTTTTT. It translates to CASRTTGTGRFEKLFF.